This T cell receptor beta chain was captured by sequencing in a study of T cells in Graves' hyperthyroidism and ophthalmopathy. Study conclusions and caveats: Onset of ophthalmopathy came a median 6.5 months after the model predicted it.

The CDR3 runs to 13 residues. Unmatched junction bases numbered 5, after V lost 5 bases and J lost 1 base. CDR1 and CDR2 (germline): DFQATT, SNEGSKA (reference sequence). Patients were excluded because of uncontrolled infection, other autoimmune disease, pregnancy or lactation. In its sample, this clonotype was seen many times. Its antigen is still unknown. Researchers took RNA transcripts and amplified the TCR beta CDR3 regions from them. TCR CDR3 underwent first-round RT-PCR with the HTBI primer set. TCRdb itself ran the multiplex PCR reads through MiXCR, one entry per CDR3 protein. The sample holds 400,000 to 500,000 distinct CDR3 sequences; about 13% are singletons and the top ten take about 5%.

This sequence originates from a woman between 18 and 29 years old with Graves' hyperthyroidism. The chain links TRBV20-1 to TRBJ2-7, with 7 bases lining up with TRBD2. The sequencing sample was made of blood. CDR3 loop: CSAGGVHSYEQYF. CDR3 nucleotide sequence: TGCAGTGCTGGGGGGGTCCATTCCTACGAGCAGTACTTC.